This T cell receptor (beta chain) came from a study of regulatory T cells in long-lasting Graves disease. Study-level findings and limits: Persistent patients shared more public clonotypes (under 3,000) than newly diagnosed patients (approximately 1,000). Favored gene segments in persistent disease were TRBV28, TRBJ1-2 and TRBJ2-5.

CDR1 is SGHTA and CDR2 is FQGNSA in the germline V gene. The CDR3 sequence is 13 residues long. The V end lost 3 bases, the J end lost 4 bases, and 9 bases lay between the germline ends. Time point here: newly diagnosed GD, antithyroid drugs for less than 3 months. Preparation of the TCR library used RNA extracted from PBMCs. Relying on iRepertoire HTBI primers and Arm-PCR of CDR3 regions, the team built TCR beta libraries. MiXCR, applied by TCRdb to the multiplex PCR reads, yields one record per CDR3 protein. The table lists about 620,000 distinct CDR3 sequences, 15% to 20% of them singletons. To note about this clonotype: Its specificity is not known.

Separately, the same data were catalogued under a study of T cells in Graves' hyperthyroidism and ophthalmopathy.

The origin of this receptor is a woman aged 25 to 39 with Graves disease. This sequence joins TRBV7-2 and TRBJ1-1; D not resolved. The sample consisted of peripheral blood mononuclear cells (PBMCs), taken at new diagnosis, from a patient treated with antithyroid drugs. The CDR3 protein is CASSFQPSTEAFF. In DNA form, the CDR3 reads TGTGCCAGCAGCTTCCAACCGAGCACTGAAGCTTTCTTT. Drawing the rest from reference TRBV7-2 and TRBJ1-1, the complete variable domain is GAGVSQSPSNKVTEKGKDVELRCDPISGHTALYWYRQSLGQGLEFLIYFQGNSAPDKSGLPSDRFSAERTGGSVSTLTIQRTQQEDSAVYLCASSFQPSTEAFFGQGTRLTVV.